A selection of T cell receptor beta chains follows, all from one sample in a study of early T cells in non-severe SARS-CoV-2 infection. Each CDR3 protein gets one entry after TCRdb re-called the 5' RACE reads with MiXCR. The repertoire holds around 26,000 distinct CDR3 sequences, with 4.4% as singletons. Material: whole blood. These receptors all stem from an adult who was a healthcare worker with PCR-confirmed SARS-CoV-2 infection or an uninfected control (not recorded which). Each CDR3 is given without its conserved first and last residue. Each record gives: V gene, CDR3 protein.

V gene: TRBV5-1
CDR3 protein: ASRWEVRLSGANVLT

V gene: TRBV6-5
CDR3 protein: ASSPSPTYGDRFYGYT

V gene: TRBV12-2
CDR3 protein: ASRLDGGAGTTYTLYYEQY

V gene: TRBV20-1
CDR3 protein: SANGRGTSGDYEQY

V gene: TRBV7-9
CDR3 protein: ASSLGQINYGYT

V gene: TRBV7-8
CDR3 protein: ASSPPGLDEQY

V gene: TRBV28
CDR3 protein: ASSLSGEQY

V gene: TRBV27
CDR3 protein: ASSLIGLAKNIQY

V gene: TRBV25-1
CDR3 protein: ASTLGQGIGWS

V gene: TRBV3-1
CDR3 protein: ASSQTLPTGYT

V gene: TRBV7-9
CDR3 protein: ASSLREKLF

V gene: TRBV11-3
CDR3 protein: ASSFGTREQF